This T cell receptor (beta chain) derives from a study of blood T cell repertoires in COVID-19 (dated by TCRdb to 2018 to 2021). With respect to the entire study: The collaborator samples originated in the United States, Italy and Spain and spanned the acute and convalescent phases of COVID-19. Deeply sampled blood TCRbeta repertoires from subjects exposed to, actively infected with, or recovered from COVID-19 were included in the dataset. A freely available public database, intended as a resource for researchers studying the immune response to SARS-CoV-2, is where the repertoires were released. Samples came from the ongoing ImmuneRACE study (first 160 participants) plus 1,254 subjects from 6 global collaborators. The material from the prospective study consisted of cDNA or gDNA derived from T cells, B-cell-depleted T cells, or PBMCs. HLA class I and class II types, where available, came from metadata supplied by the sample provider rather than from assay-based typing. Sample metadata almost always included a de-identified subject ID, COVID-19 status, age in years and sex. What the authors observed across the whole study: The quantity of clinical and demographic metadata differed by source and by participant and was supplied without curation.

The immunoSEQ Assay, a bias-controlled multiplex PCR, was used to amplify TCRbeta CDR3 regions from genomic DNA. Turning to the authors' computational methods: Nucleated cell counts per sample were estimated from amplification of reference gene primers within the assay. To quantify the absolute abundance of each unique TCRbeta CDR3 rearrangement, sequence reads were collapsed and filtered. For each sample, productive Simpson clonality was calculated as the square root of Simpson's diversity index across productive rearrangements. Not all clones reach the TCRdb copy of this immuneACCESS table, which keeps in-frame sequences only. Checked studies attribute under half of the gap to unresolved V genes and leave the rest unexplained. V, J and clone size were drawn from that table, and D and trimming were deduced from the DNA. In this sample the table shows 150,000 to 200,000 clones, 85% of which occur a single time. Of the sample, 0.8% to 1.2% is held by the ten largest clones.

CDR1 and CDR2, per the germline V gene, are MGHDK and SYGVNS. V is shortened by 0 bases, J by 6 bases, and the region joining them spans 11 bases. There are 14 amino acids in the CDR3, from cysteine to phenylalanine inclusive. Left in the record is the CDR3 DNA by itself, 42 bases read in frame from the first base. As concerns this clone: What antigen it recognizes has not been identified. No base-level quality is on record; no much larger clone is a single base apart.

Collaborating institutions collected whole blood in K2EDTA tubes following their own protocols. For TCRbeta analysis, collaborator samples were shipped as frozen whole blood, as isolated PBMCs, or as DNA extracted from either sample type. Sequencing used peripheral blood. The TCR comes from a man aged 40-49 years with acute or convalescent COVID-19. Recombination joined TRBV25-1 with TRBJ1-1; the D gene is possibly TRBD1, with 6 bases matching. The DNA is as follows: TGTGCCAGCAGTGAATACAGGGGAAAGGCTGAAGCTTTCTTT. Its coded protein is CASSEYRGKAEAFF.